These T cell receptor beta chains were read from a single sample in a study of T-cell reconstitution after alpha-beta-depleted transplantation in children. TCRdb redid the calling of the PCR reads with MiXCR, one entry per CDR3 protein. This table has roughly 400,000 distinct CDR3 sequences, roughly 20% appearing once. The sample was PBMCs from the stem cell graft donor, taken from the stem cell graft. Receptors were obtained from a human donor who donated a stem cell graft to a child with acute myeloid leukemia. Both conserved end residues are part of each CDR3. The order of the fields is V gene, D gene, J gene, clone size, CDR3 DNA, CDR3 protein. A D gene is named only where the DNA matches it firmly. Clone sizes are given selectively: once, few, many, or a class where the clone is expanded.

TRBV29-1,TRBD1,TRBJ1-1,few,TGCAGCGTTGGTGGACAGGGGTTATCTGAAGCTTTCTTT,CSVGGQGLSEAFF
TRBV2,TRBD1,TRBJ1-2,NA,TGTGCCAGCAGCGAACAGGGGGACGGCTTCTATGGCTACACCTTC,CASSEQGDGFYGYTF
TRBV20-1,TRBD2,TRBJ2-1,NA,TGCAGTGCTAAGCTACTAGCGGGAGTATATGAGCAGTTCTTC,CSAKLLAGVYEQFF
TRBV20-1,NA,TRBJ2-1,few,TGCAGTGCTAGTATCAGTTCCTCCTACAATGAGCAGTTCTTC,CSASISSSYNEQFF
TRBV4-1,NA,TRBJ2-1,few,TGCGCCAGCAGCCAGGCAAATGAGCAGTTCTTC,CASSQANEQFF
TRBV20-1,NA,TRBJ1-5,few,TGCAGTGCTAGAGACGGGCAGGGGTATCGGCCCCAGCATTTT,CSARDGQGYRPQHF
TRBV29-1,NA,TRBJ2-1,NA,TGCAGCGTTGGTCGCAGGTTGACAGGCAATGAGCAGTTCTTC,CSVGRRLTGNEQFF
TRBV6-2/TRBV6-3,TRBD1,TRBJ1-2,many,TGTGCCAGCAGTTACCAACAGGGGGCTTTCTATGGCTACACCTTC,CASSYQQGAFYGYTF
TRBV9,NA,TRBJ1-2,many,TGTGCCAGCAGCGTTTCCCTGACAGGATGGAACTATGGCTACACCTTC,CASSVSLTGWNYGYTF
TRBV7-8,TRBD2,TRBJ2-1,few,TGTGCCAGCAGCTTAGTGGCGACTAGCGGGAGGGCCAGGGAGCAGTTCTTC,CASSLVATSGRAREQFF
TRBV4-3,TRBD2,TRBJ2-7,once,TGCGCCAGCAGCCAAGATGTAGGGCTAGCGGCCTACGAGCAGTACTTC,CASSQDVGLAAYEQYF
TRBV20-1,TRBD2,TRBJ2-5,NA,TGCAGTGCCACCGATGGAGCGGGGGGGGGTGAGACCCAGTACTTC,CSATDGAGGGETQYF
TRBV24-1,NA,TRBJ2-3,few,TGTGCCACCAGTGACAGACAACCAGATACGCAGTATTTT,CATSDRQPDTQYF
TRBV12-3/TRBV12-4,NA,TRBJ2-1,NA,TGTGCCAGCAGTTTATCTGCGTCGAGGAGCAATGAGCAGTTCTTC,CASSLSASRSNEQFF
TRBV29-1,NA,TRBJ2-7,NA,TGCAGCGTTGAAGATAATTCGGCAGGGACCAGCGGCGAGCAGTACTTC,CSVEDNSAGTSGEQYF
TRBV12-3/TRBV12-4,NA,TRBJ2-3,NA,TGTGCCAGCAGTTTACAAGATACGCAGTATTTT,CASSLQDTQYF
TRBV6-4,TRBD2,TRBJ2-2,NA,TGTGCCAGCAGTGACTTCGGCGGGAGGGCTGGGACCGGGGAGCTGTTTTTT,CASSDFGGRAGTGELFF
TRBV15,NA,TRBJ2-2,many,TGTGCCACCAGTGGTTGGGAGCTGTTTTTT,CATSGWELFF
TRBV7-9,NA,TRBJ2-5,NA,TGTGCCAGCAGCTCACTGACCATCCTGGGGGAGACCCAGTACTTC,CASSSLTILGETQYF
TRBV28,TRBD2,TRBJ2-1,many,TGTGCCAGCAGTTTAGAACTAGCGGGGGTCAATGAGCAGTTCTTC,CASSLELAGVNEQFF
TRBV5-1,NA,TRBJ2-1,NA,TGCGCCAGCAGCTTGGTCAGGGGCCAAGCCGATGAGCAGTTCTTC,CASSLVRGQADEQFF
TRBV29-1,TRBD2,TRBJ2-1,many,TGCAGCGTTGAAGATCAGGCTAGCGGGATGGGGGAGCAGTTCTTC,CSVEDQASGMGEQFF
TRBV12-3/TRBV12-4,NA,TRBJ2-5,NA,TGTGCCAGCAGTTTGCGAGGGCCGGGGGAGACCCAGTACTTC,CASSLRGPGETQYF
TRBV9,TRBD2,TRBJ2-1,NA,TGTGCCAGCAGCGTAGCAGCTAGCGGGAGTTTCCCCTACAATGAGCAGTTCTTC,CASSVAASGSFPYNEQFF
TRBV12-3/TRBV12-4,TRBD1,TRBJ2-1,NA,TGTGCCAGCAGCCCCGGGACAGGGGCGTATGAGCAGTTCTTC,CASSPGTGAYEQFF
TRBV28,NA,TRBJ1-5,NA,TGTGCCACCATCCGGGGACTTACCAATCAGCCCCAGCATTTT,CATIRGLTNQPQHF
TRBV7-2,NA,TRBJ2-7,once,TGTGCCAGCAGCTTAAATAGACTGCCGACAACCTTC,CASSLNRLPTTF
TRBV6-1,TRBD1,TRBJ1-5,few,TGTGCCAGCAGAATAACAGGGGATAGCAATCAGCCCCAGCATTTT,CASRITGDSNQPQHF
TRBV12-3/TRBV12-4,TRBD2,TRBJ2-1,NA,TGTGCCAGCAGTCTCGGGACTAGCGCCAGCTCCTACAATGAGCAGTTCTTC,CASSLGTSASSYNEQFF
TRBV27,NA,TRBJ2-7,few,TGTGCCAGCAGTTTATCCGGGACACCCTACGAGCAGTACTTC,CASSLSGTPYEQYF
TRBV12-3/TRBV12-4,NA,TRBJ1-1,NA,TGTGCCAGCAGTTGGCCCGTTTACGGGGGCGGAATGAACACTGAAGCTTTCTTT,CASSWPVYGGGMNTEAFF
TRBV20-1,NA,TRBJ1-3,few,TGCAGTGCTATATACAGGGCAGGCGGAAACACCATATATTTT,CSAIYRAGGNTIYF
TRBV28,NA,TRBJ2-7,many,TGTGCCAGCAGCAGCACAACCTACGAGCAGTACTTC,CASSSTTYEQYF
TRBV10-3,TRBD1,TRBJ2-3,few,TGTGCCATCAGTGAGTGGGCGGGACAGGGGAAGGATACGCAGTATTTT,CAISEWAGQGKDTQYF
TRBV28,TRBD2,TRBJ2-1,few,TGTGCCAGCACCTTAGCGGGAGCGTTGCATGAGCAGTTCTTC,CASTLAGALHEQFF
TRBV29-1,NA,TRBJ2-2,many,TGCAGCGTGTTCCTGAGGGCCGGGGAGCTGTTTTTT,CSVFLRAGELFF
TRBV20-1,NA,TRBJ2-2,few,TGCAGTGCTGTGGACCCGAACACCGGGGAGCTGTTTTTT,CSAVDPNTGELFF
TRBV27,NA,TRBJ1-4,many,TGTGCCAGCAGGGGACGCTCTAATGAAAAACTGTTTTTT,CASRGRSNEKLFF
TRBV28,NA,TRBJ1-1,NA,TGTGCCAGCAGCCGAGGTTTCACTGAAGCTTTCTTT,CASSRGFTEAFF
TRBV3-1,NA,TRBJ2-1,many,TGTGCCAGCAGCTACCCCGGGACTCGCAATGAGCAGTTCTTC,CASSYPGTRNEQFF
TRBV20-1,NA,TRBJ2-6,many,TGCAGTGTTGGGGCCAACGTCCTGACTTTC,CSVGANVLTF
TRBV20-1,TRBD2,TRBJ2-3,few,TGCAGTGCTAGGACTAGCGGGAGACCAGATACGCAGTATTTT,CSARTSGRPDTQYF
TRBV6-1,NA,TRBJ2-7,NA,TGTGCCAGCAGTCCAAGAACAGGGTTTGGCGAGCAGTACTTC,CASSPRTGFGEQYF
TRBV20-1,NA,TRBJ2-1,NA,TGCAGTGCTAGAGATTTCGGGGGAGGAGGTGAGCAGTTCTTC,CSARDFGGGGEQFF
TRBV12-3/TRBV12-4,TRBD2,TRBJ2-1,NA,TGTGCCAGCAGGGGAGCGGGAGGGCCTTTCAATGAGCAGTTCTTC,CASRGAGGPFNEQFF
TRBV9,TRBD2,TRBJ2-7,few,TGTGCCAGCAGCGTAGGGACTAGCTTCCTCTCCTACGAGCAGTACTTC,CASSVGTSFLSYEQYF
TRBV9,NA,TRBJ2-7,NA,TGTGCCAGCAGCGCAACCCCAGGGTACGAGCAGTACTTC,CASSATPGYEQYF
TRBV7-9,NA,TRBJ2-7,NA,TGTGCCAGCAGCCCAGATACCGGGACGACCGAGCAGTACTTC,CASSPDTGTTEQYF
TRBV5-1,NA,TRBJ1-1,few,TGCGCCAGCAGCTTGAATCTCGGGTTCACTGAAGCTTTCTTT,CASSLNLGFTEAFF
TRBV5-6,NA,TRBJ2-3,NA,TGTGCCAGCAGCTTGAGGGAAACAGATACGCAGTATTTT,CASSLRETDTQYF
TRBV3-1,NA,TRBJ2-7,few,TGTGCCAGCAGCCAAGACAGGTCAGCAGGGCAGTACTTC,CASSQDRSAGQYF
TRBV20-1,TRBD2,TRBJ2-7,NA,TGCAGTGCTAGACCCTCCGGAGGGGAGGGTCACGAGCAGTACTTC,CSARPSGGEGHEQYF
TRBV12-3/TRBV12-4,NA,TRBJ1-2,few,TGTGCCAGCAGTCCGAGCTCCTCAGGGGATGGCTACACCTTC,CASSPSSSGDGYTF
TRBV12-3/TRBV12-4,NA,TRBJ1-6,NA,TGTGCCAGCAGTATCAACTCGCCCCTCCACTTT,CASSINSPLHF
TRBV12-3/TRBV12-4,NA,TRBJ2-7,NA,TGTGCCAGCAGTTTCGACAGCAGCTCCTACGAGCAGTACTTC,CASSFDSSSYEQYF
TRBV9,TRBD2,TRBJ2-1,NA,TGTGCCAGCAGCGTAGACCCCACTAGCGGGAGATCCTACAATGAGCAGTTCTTC,CASSVDPTSGRSYNEQFF
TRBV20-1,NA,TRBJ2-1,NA,TGCAGTGCAGAGCTCGGTGATGAGCAGTTCTTC,CSAELGDEQFF
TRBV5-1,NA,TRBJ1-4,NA,TGCGCCAGCAGCCCGCTGAACAGGGTTAATGAAAAACTGTTTTTT,CASSPLNRVNEKLFF
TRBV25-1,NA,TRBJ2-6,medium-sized,TGTGCCAGCCTAGGCGCGGGAACCTCTGGGGCCAACGTCCTGACTTTC,CASLGAGTSGANVLTF
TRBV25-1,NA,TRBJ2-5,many,TGTGCCAGCAGGGGGACCGAGCAAGAGACCCAGTACTTC,CASRGTEQETQYF